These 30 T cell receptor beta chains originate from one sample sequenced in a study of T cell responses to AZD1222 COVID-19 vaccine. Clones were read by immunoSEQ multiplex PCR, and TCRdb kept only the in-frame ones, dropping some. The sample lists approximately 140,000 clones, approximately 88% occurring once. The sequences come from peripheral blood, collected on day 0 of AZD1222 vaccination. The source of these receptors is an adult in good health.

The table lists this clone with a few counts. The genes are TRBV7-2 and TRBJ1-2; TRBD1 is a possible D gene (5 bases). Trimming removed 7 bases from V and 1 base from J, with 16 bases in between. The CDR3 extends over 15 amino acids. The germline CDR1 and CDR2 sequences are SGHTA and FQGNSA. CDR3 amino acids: CASTASRQFNYGYTF. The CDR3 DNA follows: TGTGCCAGCACCGCCAGTCGACAGTTTAACTATGGCTACACCTTC.

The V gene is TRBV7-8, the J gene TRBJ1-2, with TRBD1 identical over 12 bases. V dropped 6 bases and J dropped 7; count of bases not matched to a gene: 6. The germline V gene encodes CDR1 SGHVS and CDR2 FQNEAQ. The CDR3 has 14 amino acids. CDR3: CASRPGTGGSGYTF. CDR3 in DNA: TGTGCCAGCAGACCGGGGACAGGGGGCTCTGGCTACACCTTC.

The CDR3 loop is CASSFGLYEQYF. The DNA for the CDR3 is TGTGCCAGCAGTTTCGGTCTCTACGAGCAGTACTTC. This rearrangement joins TRBV28 to TRBJ2-7; D uncertain. The CDR3 extends over 12 amino acids. Per germline, CDR1 MDHEN and CDR2 SYDVKM. The V end lost 3 bases, the J end lost 3 bases, and 6 bases lay between the germline ends.

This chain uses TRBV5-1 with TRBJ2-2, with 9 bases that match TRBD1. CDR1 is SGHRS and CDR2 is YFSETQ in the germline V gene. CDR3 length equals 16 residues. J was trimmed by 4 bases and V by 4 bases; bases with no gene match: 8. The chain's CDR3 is CASSRSPGQGTGELFF. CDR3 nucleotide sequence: TGCGCCAGCAGCCGAAGTCCGGGACAGGGCACCGGGGAGCTGTTTTTT. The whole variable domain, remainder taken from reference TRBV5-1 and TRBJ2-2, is KAGVTQTPRYLIKTRGQQVTLSCSPISGHRSVSWYQQTPGQGLQFLFEYFSETQRNKGNFPGRFSGRQFSNSRSEMNVSTLELGDSALYLCASSRSPGQGTGELFFGEGSRLTVL.

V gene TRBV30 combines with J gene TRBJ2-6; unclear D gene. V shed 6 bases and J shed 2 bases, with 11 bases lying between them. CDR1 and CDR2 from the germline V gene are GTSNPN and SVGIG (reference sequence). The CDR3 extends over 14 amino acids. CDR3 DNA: TGTGCCTGCCCCGCCCCCCCTGGGGCCAACGTCCTGACTTTC. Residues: CACPAPPGANVLTF.

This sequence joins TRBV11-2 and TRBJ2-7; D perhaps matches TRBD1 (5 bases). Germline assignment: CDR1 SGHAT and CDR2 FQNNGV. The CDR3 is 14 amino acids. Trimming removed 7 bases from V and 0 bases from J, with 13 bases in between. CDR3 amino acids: CASTSRRDSYEQYF. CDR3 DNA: TGTGCCAGCACGTCTCGCAGGGACTCCTACGAGCAGTACTTC.

CDR3 residues: CASSDSRAGRGGNQPQHF. CDR3 in DNA: TGTGCCAGCAGTGACTCGAGAGCAGGGAGGGGTGGCAATCAGCCCCAGCATTTT. The chain joins TRBV6-4 to TRBJ1-5; a possible D gene is TRBD1 (5 bases). The CDR3 extends over 18 amino acids. Germline V gene data show CDR1 as MRHNA and CDR2 as SNTAGT. Trimming cost V 0 bases and J 2 bases, with 17 bases left between them.

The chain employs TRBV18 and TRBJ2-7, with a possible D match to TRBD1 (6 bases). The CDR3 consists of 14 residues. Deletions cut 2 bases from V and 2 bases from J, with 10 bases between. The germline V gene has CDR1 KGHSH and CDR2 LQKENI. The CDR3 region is CASSPMDSAYEQYF. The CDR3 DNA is TGTGCCAGCTCACCAATGGACAGTGCCTACGAGCAGTACTTC.

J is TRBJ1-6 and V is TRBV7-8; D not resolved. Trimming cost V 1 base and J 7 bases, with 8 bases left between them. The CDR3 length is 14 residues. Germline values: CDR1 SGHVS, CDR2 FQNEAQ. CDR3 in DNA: TGTGCCAGCAGCTTAGGTTCAAGCAATTCACCCCTCCACTTT. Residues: CASSLGSSNSPLHF. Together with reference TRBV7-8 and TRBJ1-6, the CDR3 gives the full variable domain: GAGVSQSPRYKVAKRGQDVALRCDPISGHVSLFWYQQALGQGPEFLTYFQNEAQLDKSGLPSDRFFAERPEGSVSTLKIQRTQQEDSAVYLCASSLGSSNSPLHFGNGTRLTVT.

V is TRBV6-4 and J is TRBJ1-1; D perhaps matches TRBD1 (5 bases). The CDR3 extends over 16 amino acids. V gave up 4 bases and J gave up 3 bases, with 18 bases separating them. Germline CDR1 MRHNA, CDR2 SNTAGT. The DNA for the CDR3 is TGTGCCAGCAGTGTCTCCAGGGTGAGAGGGTACACTGAAGCTTTCTTT. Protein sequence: CASSVSRVRGYTEAFF.

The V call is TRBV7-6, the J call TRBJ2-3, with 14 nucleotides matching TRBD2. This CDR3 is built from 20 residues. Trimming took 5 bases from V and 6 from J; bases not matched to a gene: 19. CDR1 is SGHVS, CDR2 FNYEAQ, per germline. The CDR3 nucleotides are TGTGCCAGCAGCAGCGGACTAGCGGGGGGAAGAAGAAACCCGTCGGATACGCAGTATTTT. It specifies CASSSGLAGGRRNPSDTQYF.

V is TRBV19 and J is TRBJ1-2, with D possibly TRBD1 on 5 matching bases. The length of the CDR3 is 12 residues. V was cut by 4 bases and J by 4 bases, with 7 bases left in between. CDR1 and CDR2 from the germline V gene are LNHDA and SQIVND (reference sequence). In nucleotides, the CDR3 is TGTGCCAGTAGTAAGGGACTCTATGGCTACACCTTC. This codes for CASSKGLYGYTF.

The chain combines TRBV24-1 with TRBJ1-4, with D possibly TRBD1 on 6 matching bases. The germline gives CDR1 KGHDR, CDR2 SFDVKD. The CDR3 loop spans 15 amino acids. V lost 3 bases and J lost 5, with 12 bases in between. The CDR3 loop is CATSDPRQANEKLFF. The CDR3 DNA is TGTGCCACCAGTGATCCAAGACAGGCGAATGAAAAACTGTTTTTT.

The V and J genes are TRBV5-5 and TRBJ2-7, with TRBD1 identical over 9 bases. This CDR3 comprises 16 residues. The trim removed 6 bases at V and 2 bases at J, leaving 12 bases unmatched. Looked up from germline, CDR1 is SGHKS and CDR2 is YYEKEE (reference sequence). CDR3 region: CASTLRTGTGTYEQYF. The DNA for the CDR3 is TGTGCCAGCACCCTGCGGACTGGGACAGGGACCTACGAGCAGTACTTC. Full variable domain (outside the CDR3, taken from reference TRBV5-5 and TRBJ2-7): DAGVTQSPTHLIKTRGQQVTLRCSPISGHKSVSWYQQVLGQGPQFIFQYYEKEERGRGNFPDRFSARQFPNYSSELNVNALLLGDSALYLCASTLRTGTGTYEQYFGPGTRLTVT.

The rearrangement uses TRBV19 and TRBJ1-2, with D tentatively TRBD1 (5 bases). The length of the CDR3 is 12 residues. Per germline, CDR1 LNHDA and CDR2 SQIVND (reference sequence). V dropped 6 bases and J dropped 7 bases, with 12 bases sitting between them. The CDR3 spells CASSDPGSGYTF. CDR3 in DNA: TGTGCCAGTAGCGACCCAGGGAGTGGCTACACCTTC.

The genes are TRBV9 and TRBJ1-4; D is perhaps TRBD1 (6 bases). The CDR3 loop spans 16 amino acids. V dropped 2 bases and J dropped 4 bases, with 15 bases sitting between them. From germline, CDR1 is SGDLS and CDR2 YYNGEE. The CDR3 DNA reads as TGTGCCAGCAGCGTCGCAGGGGCAGGCGTTAATGAAAAACTGTTTTTT. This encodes CASSVAGAGVNEKLFF.

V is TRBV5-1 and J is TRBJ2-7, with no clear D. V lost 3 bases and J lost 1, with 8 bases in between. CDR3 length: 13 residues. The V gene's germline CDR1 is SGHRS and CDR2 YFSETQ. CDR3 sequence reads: CASSSNPSYEQYF. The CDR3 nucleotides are TGCGCCAGCAGCTCGAATCCTTCCTACGAGCAGTACTTC.

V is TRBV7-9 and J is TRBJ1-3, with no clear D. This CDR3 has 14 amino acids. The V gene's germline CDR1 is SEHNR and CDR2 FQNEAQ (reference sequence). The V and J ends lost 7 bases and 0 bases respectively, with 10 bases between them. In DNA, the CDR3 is TGTGCCAGCATCCGGGATAACTCTGGAAACACCATATATTTT. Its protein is CASIRDNSGNTIYF. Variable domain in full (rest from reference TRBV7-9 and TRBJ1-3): DTGVSQNPRHKITKRGQNVTFRCDPISEHNRLYWYRQTLGQGPEFLTYFQNEAQLEKSRLLSDRFSAERPKGSFSTLEIQRTEQGDSAMYLCASIRDNSGNTIYFGEGSWLTVV.

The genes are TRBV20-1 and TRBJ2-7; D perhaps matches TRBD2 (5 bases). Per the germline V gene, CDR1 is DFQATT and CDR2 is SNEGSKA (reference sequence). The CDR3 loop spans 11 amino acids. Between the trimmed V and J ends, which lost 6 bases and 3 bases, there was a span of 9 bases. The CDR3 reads CSAGLGYEQYF. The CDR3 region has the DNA TGCAGTGCCGGACTTGGCTACGAGCAGTACTTC.

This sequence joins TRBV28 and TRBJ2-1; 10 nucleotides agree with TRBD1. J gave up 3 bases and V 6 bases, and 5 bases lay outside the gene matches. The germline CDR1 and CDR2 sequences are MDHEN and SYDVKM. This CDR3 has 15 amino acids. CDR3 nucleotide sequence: TGTGCCAGCAGAACGGGACAGGGGTTCTACAATGAGCAGTTCTTC. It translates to CASRTGQGFYNEQFF.

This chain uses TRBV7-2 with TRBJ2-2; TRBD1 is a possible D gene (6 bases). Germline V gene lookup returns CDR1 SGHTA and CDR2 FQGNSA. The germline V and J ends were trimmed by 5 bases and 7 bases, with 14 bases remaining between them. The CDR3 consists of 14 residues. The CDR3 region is CASSPRPDSGELFF. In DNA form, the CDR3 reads TGTGCCAGCAGCCCCAGACCGGACAGCGGGGAGCTGTTTTTT.

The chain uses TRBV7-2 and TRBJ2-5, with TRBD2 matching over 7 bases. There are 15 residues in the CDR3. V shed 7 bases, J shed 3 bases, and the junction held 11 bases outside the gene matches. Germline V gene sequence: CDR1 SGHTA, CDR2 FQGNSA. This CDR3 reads CASTRTSELKETQYF. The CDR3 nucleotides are TGTGCCAGCACCCGAACTAGCGAGTTAAAAGAGACCCAGTACTTC.

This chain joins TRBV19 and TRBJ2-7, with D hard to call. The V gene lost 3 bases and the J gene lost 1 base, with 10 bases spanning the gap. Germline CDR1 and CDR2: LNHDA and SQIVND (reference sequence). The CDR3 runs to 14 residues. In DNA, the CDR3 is TGTGCCAGTAGTATTGACCGGTCATCCTACGAGCAGTACTTC. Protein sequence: CASSIDRSSYEQYF. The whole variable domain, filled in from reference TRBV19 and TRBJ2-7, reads DGGITQSPKYLFRKEGQNVTLSCEQNLNHDAMYWYRQDPGQGLRLIYYSQIVNDFQKGDIAEGYSVSREKKESFPLTVTSAQKNPTAFYLCASSIDRSSYEQYFGPGTRLTVT.

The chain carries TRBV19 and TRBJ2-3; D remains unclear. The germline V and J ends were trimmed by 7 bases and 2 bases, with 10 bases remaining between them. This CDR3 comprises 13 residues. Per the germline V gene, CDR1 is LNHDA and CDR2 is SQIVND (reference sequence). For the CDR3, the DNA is TGTGCCAGTATGCAAGATGCCACAGATACGCAGTATTTT. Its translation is CASMQDATDTQYF.

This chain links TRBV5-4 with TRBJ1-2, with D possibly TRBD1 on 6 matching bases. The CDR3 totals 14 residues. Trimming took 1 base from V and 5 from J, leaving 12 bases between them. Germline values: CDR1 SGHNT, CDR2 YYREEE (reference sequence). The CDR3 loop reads CASSLSQGTYGYTF. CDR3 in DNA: TGTGCCAGCAGCTTGAGTCAGGGGACTTATGGCTACACCTTC. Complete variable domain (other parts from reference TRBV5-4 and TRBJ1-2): ETGVTQSPTHLIKTRGQQVTLRCSSQSGHNTVSWYQQALGQGPQFIFQYYREEENGRGNFPPRFSGLQFPNYSSELNVNALELDDSALYLCASSLSQGTYGYTFGSGTRLTVV.

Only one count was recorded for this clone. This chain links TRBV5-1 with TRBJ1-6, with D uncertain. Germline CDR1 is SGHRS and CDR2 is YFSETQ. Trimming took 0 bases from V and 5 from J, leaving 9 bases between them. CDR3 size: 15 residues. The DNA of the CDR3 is TGCGCCAGCAGCTTGGATGGGAGGGATAATTCACCCCTCCACTTT. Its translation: CASSLDGRDNSPLHF.

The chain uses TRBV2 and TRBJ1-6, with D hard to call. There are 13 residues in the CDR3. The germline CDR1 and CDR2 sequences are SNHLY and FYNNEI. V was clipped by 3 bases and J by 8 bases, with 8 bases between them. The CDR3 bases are TGTGCCAGCAGTGACGAGTCCTATTCACCCCTCCACTTT. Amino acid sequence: CASSDESYSPLHF. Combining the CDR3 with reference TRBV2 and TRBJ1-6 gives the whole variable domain EPEVTQTPSHQVTQMGQEVILRCVPISNHLYFYWYRQILGQKVEFLVSFYNNEISEKSEIFDDQFSVERPDGSNFTLKIRSTKLEDSAMYFCASSDESYSPLHFGNGTRLTVT.

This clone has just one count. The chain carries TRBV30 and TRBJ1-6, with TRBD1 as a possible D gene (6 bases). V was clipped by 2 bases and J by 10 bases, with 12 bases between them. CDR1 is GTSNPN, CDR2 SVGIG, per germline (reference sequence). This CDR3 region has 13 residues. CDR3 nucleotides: TGTGCCTGGAGTCTAAGGGGGGGATCACCCCTCCACTTT. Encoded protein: CAWSLRGGSPLHF.

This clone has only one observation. The CDR3 region has the DNA TGTGCCAGCAATTCCAGGGGCCTAGCCAAAAACATTCAGTACTTC. Translating it yields CASNSRGLAKNIQYF. The chain has TRBV27 and TRBJ2-4, with D possibly matching TRBD1 (6 bases). This CDR3 contains 15 residues. The germline V and J ends were trimmed by 7 bases and 0 bases, with 13 bases remaining between them. The germline V gene has CDR1 MNHEY and CDR2 SMNVEV (reference sequence).

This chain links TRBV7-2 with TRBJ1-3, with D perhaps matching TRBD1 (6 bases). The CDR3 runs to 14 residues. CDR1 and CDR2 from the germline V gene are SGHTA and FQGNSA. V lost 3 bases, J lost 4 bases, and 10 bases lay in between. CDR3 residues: CASSLGGLGNTIYF. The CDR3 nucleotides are TGTGCCAGCAGCTTGGGGGGGCTCGGAAACACCATATATTTT. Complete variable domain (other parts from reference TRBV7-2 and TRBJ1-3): GAGVSQSPSNKVTEKGKDVELRCDPISGHTALYWYRQSLGQGLEFLIYFQGNSAPDKSGLPSDRFSAERTGGSVSTLTIQRTQQEDSAVYLCASSLGGLGNTIYFGEGSWLTVV.